Given below is one T cell receptor (beta chain) in context. The data are from a study of T cell changes during pregnancy in multiple sclerosis. Germline V lookup: CDR1 LNHDA, CDR2 SQIVND (reference sequence). The CDR3 is 15 amino acids. The V segment lost 5 bases and the J segment 1 base; nucleotides outside the gene matches: 6. Profiled with immunoSEQ multiplex PCR; TCRdb holds only in-frame clones, not every one. The table has around 72,000 clones, 91% seen once. The material sequenced was peripheral blood, taken in the third trimester of pregnancy. The clonotype was recovered from a female donor in good health, enrolled as a control in a pregnancy study. The V gene is TRBV19, the J gene TRBJ1-2, with TRBD1 matching 8 bases. Written as DNA, the CDR3 is TGTGCCAGTAGTCCAGGACAGGGTTTTAACTATGGCTACACCTTC. It encodes CASSPGQGFNYGYTF.